This T cell receptor (beta chain) was found in a study of blood T cell repertoires in COVID-19. Per the original data handling: Nucleated cell number was recorded as an estimate derived from reference gene primer amplification. Here immunoSEQ multiplex PCR was the method, and the copy in TCRdb shows in-frame clones only, minus some. The D gene and trimming were derived from the DNA, and the V and J assignments and clone size from that table. Of under 250,000 clones listed, 75% to 85% are singletons. Individuals aged about 18 to 89 years were recruited from 24 US areas. This clone was seen ten or more times. Germline lookup yields CDR1 LGHDT and CDR2 YNNKEL (reference sequence). The CDR3 consists of 13 residues. The V gene lost 4 bases and the J gene lost 5 bases, with 6 bases spanning the gap.

This chain joins TRBV3-1 (or the pseudogene TRBV3-2) and TRBJ1-6; D gene uncertain. The sample was PBMCs or T cells enriched from blood (not recorded which). The TCR originated in a man between 25 and 39 years old with acute COVID-19. The CDR3 DNA sequence: TGTGCCAGCAGCCGAGTAGATAATTCACCCCTCCACTTT. Amino acid sequence: CASSRVDNSPLHF.